This T cell receptor beta chain is drawn from a study of T cells after yellow fever vaccination. Background on the study: In the case of low-cell-number fractions, SMART-Seq v4 Ultra Low Input was used for preparation. The study, taken as a whole, reports: Compared with primary, the secondary response was weaker and peaked at day 5, not 15.

For TCR, cDNA came from 5'RACE template switching, which added a universal primer site and UMIs. TCRdb reanalysed the 5' RACE reads using MiXCR and keeps one entry per CDR3 protein. Of 150,000 to 200,000 distinct CDR3 sequences listed, more than 9.5% are singletons. This clonotype has a count of ten or more. The target antigen is unknown. This CDR3 has 15 residues. CDR1 MRHNA and CDR2 SNTAGT come from the germline V gene. Trimming at V came to 0 bases and at J to 2 bases, leaving 0 bases not matched to a gene. This receptor was identified in a man aged 18 to 35 who received the YFV17D yellow fever vaccine. The chain uses TRBV6-4 and TRBJ2-1, with 8 bases aligning to TRBD2. This specimen was CD8+ T cells sorted from PBMCs, taken 15 days after the yellow fever booster vaccination. The CDR3 sequence: CASSDSSGAYNEQFF. CDR3 DNA: TGTGCCAGCAGTGACTCTAGCGGGGCCTACAATGAGCAGTTCTTC.